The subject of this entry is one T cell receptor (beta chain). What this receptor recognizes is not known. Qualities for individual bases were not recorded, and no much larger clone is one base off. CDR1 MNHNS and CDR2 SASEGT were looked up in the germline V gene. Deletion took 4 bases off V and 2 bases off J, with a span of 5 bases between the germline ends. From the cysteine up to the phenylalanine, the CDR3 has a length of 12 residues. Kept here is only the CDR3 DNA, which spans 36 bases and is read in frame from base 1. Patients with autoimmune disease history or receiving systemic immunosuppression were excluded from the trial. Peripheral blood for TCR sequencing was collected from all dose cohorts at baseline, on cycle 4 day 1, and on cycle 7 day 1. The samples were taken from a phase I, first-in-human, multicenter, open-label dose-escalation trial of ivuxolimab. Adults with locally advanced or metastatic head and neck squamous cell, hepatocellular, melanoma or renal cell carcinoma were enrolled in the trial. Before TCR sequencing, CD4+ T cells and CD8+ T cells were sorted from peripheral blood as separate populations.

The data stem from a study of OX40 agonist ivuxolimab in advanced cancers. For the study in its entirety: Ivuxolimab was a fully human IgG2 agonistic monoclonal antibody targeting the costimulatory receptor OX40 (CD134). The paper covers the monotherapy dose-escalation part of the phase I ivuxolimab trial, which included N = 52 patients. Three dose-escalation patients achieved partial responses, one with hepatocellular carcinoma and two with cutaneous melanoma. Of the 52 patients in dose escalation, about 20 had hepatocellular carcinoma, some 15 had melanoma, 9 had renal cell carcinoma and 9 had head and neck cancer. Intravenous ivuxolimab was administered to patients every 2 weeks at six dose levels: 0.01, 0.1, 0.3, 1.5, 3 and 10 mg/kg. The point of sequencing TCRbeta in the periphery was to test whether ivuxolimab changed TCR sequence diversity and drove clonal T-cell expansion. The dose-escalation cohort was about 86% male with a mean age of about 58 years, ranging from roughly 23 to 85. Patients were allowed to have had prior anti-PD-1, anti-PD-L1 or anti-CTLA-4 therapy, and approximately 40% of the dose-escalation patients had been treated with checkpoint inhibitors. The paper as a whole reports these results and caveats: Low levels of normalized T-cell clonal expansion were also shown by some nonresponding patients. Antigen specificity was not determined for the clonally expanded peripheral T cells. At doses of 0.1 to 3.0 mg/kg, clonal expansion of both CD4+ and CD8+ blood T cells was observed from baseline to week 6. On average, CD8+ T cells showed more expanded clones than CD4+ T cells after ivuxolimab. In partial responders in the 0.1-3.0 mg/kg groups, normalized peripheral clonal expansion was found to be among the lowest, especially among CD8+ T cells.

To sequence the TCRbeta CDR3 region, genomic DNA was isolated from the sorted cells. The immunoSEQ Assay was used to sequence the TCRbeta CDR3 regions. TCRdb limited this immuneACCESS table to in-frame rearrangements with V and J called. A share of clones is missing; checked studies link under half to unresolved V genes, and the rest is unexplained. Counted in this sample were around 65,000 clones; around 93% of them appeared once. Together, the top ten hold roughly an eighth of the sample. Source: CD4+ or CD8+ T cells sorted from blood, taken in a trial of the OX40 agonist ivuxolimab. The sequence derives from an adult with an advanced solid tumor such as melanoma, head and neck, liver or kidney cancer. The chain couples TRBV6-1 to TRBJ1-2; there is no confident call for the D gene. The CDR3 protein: CASSGENYGYTF. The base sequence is TGTGCCAGCAGTGGGGAGAACTATGGCTACACCTTC.